The clone carrying this T cell receptor (beta chain) was detected ten times or more. Its antigen is still unknown. A quantitative 5'-RACE method, one with molecular barcodes, was used to make TCR beta libraries. One entry per CDR3 protein, called by TCRdb with MiXCR from the 5' RACE reads. The table lists fewer than 550,000 distinct CDR3 sequences, 5.3% of them singletons. This entry belongs to a study of CD8 T cells in ankylosing spondylitis. Study outcomes and limitations: Matched ankylosing spondylitis synovial fluid reportedly showed significant enrichment of disease-linked clones. In the blood and synovial fluid of reactive arthritis, some motif variants had been previously reported. It appeared that ankylosing spondylitis blood was characterized by a TCR beta motif of fewer than ten highly homologous variants.

Trimming took 8 bases from V and 0 from J, leaving 11 bases between them. The CDR3 runs 13 residues. Germline CDR1 and CDR2: MNHNS and SASEGT. The TCR was taken from a male donor with ankylosing spondylitis. V is TRBV6-1 and J is TRBJ2-7; D is undetermined. Specimen: blood, either unsorted or a sorted T cell fraction (not recorded which). The CDR3 region is CASLYRSSYEQYF. In nucleotides, the CDR3 is TGTGCCAGCCTCTACCGAAGCTCCTACGAGCAGTACTTC.